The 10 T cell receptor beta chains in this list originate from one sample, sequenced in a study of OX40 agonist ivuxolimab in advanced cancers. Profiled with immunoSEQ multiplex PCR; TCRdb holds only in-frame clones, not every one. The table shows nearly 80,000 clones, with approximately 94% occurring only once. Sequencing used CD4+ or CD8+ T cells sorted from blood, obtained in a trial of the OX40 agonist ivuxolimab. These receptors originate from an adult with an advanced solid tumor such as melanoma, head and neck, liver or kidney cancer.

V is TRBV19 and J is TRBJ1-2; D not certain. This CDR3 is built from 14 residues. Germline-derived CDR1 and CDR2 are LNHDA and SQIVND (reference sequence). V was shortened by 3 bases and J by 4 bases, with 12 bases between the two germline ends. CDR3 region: CASSIPGQVYGYTF. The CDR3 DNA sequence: TGTGCCAGTAGTATCCCTGGCCAGGTCTATGGCTACACCTTC.

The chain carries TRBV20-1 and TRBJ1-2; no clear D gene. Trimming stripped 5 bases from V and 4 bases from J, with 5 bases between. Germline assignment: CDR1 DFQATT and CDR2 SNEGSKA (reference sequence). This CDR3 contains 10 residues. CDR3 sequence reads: CSAPSYGYTF. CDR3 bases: TGCAGTGCTCCAAGCTATGGCTACACCTTC.

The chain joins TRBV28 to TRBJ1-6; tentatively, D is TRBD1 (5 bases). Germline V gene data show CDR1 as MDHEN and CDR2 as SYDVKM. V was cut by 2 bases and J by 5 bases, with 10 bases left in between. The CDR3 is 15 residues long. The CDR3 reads CASSLRRGNNSPLHF. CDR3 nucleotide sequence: TGTGCCAGCAGTTTACGCCGGGGGAATAATTCACCCCTCCACTTT.

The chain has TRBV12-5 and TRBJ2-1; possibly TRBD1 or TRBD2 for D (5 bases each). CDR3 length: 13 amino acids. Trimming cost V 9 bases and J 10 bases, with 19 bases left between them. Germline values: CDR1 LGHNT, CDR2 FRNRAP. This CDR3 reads CASTRDRLGEQFF. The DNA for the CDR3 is TGTGCTAGCACCCGGGACCGGCTCGGGGAGCAGTTCTTC.

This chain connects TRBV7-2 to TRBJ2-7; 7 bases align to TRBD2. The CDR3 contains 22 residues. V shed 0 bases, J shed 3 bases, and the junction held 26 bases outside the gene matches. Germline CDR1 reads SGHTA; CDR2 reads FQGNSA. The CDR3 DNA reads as TGTGCCAGCAGCTTAGCCCCAAACACGACGCGGGAGATGCGGCAATTAGGCTACGAGCAGTACTTC. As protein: CASSLAPNTTREMRQLGYEQYF.

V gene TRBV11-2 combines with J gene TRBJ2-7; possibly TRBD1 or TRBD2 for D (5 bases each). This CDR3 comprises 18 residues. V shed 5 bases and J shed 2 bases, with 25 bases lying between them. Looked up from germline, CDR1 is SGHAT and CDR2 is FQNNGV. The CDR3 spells CASSGGYARTPLTYEQYF. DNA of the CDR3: TGTGCCAGCAGCGGGGGTTACGCTCGGACGCCCCTAACCTACGAGCAGTACTTC.

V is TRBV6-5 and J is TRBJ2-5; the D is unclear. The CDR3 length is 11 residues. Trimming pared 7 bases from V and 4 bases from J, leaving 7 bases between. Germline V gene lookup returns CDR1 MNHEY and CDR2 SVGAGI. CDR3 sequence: CASTLLETQYF. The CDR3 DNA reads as TGTGCCAGCACCCTTTTAGAGACCCAGTACTTC.

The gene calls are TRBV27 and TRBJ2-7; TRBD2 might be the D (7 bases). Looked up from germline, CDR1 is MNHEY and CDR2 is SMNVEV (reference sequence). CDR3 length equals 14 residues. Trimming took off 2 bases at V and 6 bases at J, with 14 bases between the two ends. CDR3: CASSLGGRESEQYF. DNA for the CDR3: TGTGCCAGCAGTTTAGGGGGGCGGGAGTCCGAGCAGTACTTC.

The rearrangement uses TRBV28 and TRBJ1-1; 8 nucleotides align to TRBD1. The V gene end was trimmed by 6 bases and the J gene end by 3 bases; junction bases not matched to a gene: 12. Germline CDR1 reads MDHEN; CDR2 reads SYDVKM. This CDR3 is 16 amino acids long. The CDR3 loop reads CASSPGQGAWDTEAFF. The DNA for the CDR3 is TGTGCCAGCAGCCCGGGGCAGGGGGCGTGGGACACTGAAGCTTTCTTT.

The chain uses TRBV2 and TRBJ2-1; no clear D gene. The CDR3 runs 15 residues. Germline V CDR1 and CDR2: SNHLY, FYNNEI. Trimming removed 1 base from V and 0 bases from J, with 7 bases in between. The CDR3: CASSEVGLSYNEQFF. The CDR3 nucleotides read TGTGCCAGCAGTGAAGTCGGGCTCTCCTACAATGAGCAGTTCTTC.